This TCR beta chain was captured by sequencing in a study of T cells after yellow fever vaccination. There are 13 residues in the CDR3. Trimming left V 1 base short and J 2 bases short, with 5 bases between. Ten or more counts support this clonotype. Antigen specificity is unknown. The study made its TCR cDNA through 5'RACE template switching. That step introduced a universal primer site along with UMIs. Each CDR3 protein is one row after TCRdb ran MiXCR on the 5' RACE reads. The sample holds under 150,000 distinct CDR3 sequences, 7.7% seen once. The study's findings and limits: Abundant bulk-derived clonotypes could contaminate FACS-sorted repertoires. Post-booster samples contained most primary-vaccination clones (approximately 95% CD4, around 89% CD8).

V and J are TRBV12-3 or TRBV12-4 and TRBJ1-2, with no clear D. The sample consisted of CD4+ T cells sorted from PBMCs, taken 5 days after the yellow fever booster vaccination. The sequence derives from a man in his thirties or forties who received the YFV17D yellow fever vaccine. The CDR3 protein is CASSLVPNYGYTF. CDR3 coding DNA: TGTGCCAGCAGTTTAGTCCCCAACTATGGCTACACCTTC.